The 13 T cell receptor beta chains given below trace back to one sample, sequenced in a study of radiation and T cells in renal cell carcinoma. This table comes from immunoSEQ multiplex PCR, and its TCRdb copy is limited to in-frame clones, with some not included. The repertoire has approximately 150,000 clones, less than 85% of them found once; the top ten carry approximately 20%. Specified time point: baseline pretreatment blood. Treatment reported: 15 Gy SBRT to primary tumor, nephrectomy 4 weeks later. Sequencing used blood, obtained from a patient whose treatment included radiotherapy and nephrectomy. All receptors derive from a woman between 50 and 59 years old with renal cell carcinoma.

The chain is built from TRBV4-3 and TRBJ2-5; TRBD2 matches 11 bases. Germline CDR1 LGHNA, CDR2 YSLEER. The J segment lost 5 bases and the V segment lost 0 bases, leaving 5 bases of the junction unmatched. The CDR3 is made up of 16 amino acids. The CDR3 here is CASSQDGPSGRETQYF. Here the CDR3 DNA reads TGCGCCAGCAGCCAAGATGGCCCTAGCGGGAGGGAGACCCAGTACTTC.

The rearrangement uses TRBV7-2 and TRBJ2-7; 10 bases match TRBD1. CDR3 length equals 14 residues. Germline trimming cut 8 bases from V and 5 bases from J; bases unmatched to any gene: 9. Germline CDR1 and CDR2: SGHTA and FQGNSA. CDR3 in amino acids: CASAPGTGANEQYF. The CDR3 region has the DNA TGTGCCAGCGCTCCCGGGACAGGGGCGAACGAGCAGTACTTC. The full variable domain, rest sourced from reference TRBV7-2 and TRBJ2-7, is GAGVSQSPSNKVTEKGKDVELRCDPISGHTALYWYRQSLGQGLEFLIYFQGNSAPDKSGLPSDRFSAERTGGSVSTLTIQRTQQEDSAVYLCASAPGTGANEQYFGPGTRLTVT.

The J gene is TRBJ1-1, the V gene TRBV7-8; TRBD1 aligns across 7 bases. The CDR3 consists of 14 residues. The germline gives CDR1 SGHVS, CDR2 FQNEAQ. V shed 5 bases, J shed 1 base, and the junction held 4 bases outside the gene matches. The CDR3 reads CASSNRQGNTEAFF. The CDR3 region has the DNA TGTGCCAGCAGCAATCGACAGGGGAACACTGAAGCTTTCTTT.

The chain employs TRBV12-5 and TRBJ1-1; D is perhaps TRBD1 (5 bases). There are 16 residues in the CDR3. The V gene's germline CDR1 is LGHNT and CDR2 FRNRAP. Trimming shortened V by 0 bases and J by 6 bases, and 17 bases separated the two germline ends. As DNA, the CDR3 is TGTGCTAGTGGTTTGGTACTGGGGCAGGGATGGGCTGAAGCTTTCTTT. Translated: CASGLVLGQGWAEAFF.

This clone was seen a handful of times. The CDR3 nucleotides are TGTGCCAGCAGTGAGTCACCCGGGGGGGCGGGTGAGCAGTTCTTC. This sequence encodes CASSESPGGAGEQFF. The chain uses TRBV6-4 and TRBJ2-1, with 8 positions matching TRBD2. Germline V gives CDR1 MRHNA, CDR2 SNTAGT. The CDR3 consists of 15 residues. Trimming took 3 bases from V and 9 from J; bases not matched to a gene: 10.

The chain combines TRBV5-1 with TRBJ2-3, with TRBD2 matching 12 bases. The CDR3 contains 15 residues. Germline loops: CDR1 SGHRS, CDR2 YFSETQ. V shed 4 bases, J shed 5 bases, and the junction held 5 bases outside the gene matches. The chain's CDR3 is CASSPLLAGGDTQYF. The CDR3 DNA reads TGCGCCAGCAGCCCATTACTAGCGGGAGGAGATACGCAGTATTTT.

The chain is built from TRBV18 and TRBJ2-1, with D perhaps TRBD2 (6 bases). V lost 3 bases and J 3 bases, leaving 12 bases between the germline ends. The CDR3 is 15 amino acids. Per germline, CDR1 KGHSH and CDR2 LQKENI. Here the CDR3 reads CASSPGTGLYNEQFF. The CDR3 DNA is TGTGCCAGCTCACCTGGGACTGGTCTCTACAATGAGCAGTTCTTC.

A word on this clone: The junction departs from the called germline gene at one end, perhaps through a read error. The chain combines TRBV20-1 with TRBJ2-7; D ambiguous. From germline, CDR1 is DFQATT and CDR2 SNEGSKA (reference sequence). The CDR3 totals 11 residues. CDR3 nucleotides: TGCAGTGGCGCCCCCTCCGACGAGCAGTACTTC. Its translation is CSGAPSDEQYF.

This clone was counted once. Other DNA sequences in the sample encode the same CDR3. The chain uses TRBV2 and TRBJ1-5; TRBD1 might be the D (5 bases). Germline CDR1 and CDR2: SNHLY and FYNNEI. Trimming left V 3 bases short and J 6 bases short, with 12 bases between. The CDR3 totals 14 residues. The CDR3 loop is CASSDRGVGQPQHF. In DNA, the CDR3 is TGTGCCAGCAGTGATAGGGGCGTCGGTCAGCCCCAGCATTTT.

The J gene is TRBJ2-1, the V gene TRBV5-4, with 10 bases fitting TRBD1. Trimming took 4 bases from V and 7 from J; bases not matched to a gene: 5. The CDR3 consists of 14 residues. Germline V gives CDR1 SGHNT, CDR2 YYREEE (reference sequence). The CDR3 DNA follows: TGTGCCAGCAGCCGGACAGGGGGTGGTAATGAGCAGTTCTTC. Its translation is CASSRTGGGNEQFF.

This clone occurred once. The chain carries TRBV2 and TRBJ2-4; 8 bases align to TRBD1. Per germline, CDR1 SNHLY and CDR2 FYNNEI. This CDR3 comprises 15 residues. V lost 3 bases and J lost 7; bases outside the gene matches: 8. The CDR3 here is CASSEQQGEVNIQYF. CDR3 nucleotide sequence: TGTGCCAGCAGTGAGCAACAGGGGGAAGTGAACATTCAGTACTTC.

The chain carries TRBV6-5 and TRBJ2-1, with a possible D match to TRBD2 (6 bases). Between the trimmed V and J ends, which lost 4 bases and 3 bases, there was a span of 13 bases. This CDR3 has 15 residues. Germline CDR1 reads MNHEY; CDR2 reads SVGAGI. The CDR3 loop is CASSWGLPFYNEQFF. CDR3 bases: TGTGCCAGCAGTTGGGGACTCCCCTTCTACAATGAGCAGTTCTTC.

This clone was recorded once. The genes are TRBV18 and TRBJ1-1, with 7 bases that match TRBD1. The CDR3 length is 14 residues. J gave up 1 base and V 8 bases, and 7 bases lay outside the gene matches. Germline values: CDR1 KGHSH, CDR2 LQKENI. The CDR3 nucleotides are TGTGCCAGCGCCCTTGACAGGGAGAACACTGAAGCTTTCTTT. This codes for CASALDRENTEAFF.